This TCR beta chain was obtained from a study of blood T cell repertoires in COVID-19. CDR3 size: 12 residues. Trimming took 5 bases from V and 7 from J; bases not matched to a gene: 4. Germline CDR1 reads KGHDR; CDR2 reads SFDVKD. The assay was immunoSEQ multiplex PCR, and TCRdb's table has in-frame clones only and misses some. The sample has around 200,000 clones, roughly 84% seen once. Followed over time, Seattle patients had been enrolled while infection was active. This rearrangement joins TRBV24-1 to TRBJ2-7, with TRBD1 matching over 7 bases. Sequences were obtained from peripheral blood. The sequence was collected from a woman in her seventies with COVID-19, enrolled during active disease. In DNA, the CDR3 is TGTGCCACCAGTGTGACAGGGCGAGAGCAGTACTTC. Its protein product is CATSVTGREQYF.